These 20 T cell receptor beta chains share one sample of origin, sequenced in a study of spatial heterogeneity in lung cancer. TCRdb recomputed calls from the 5' RACE reads with MiXCR, one row per CDR3 protein. The sample has about 26,000 distinct CDR3 sequences; over 10% are singletons. Time point reported: sample taken at primary tumor resection. Whole RNA, isolated from tumor, nontumor lung or frozen PBMC, was sequenced without prior sorting. The sample here was PBMCs, taken at surgery. These receptors were taken from a female donor with early-stage non-small cell lung cancer.

The genes are TRBV6-2 or TRBV6-3 and TRBJ1-5; D is undetermined. This CDR3 has 12 residues. The germline V gene encodes CDR1 MNHEY and CDR2 SVGEGT. V shed 4 bases and J shed 5 bases, with 6 bases lying between them. CDR3 protein: CASSSIHQPQHF. As DNA, the CDR3 is TGTGCCAGCAGTTCCATACATCAGCCCCAGCATTTT.

This clonotype was observed at least ten times. The rearrangement joins TRBV21-1 to TRBJ2-1; TRBD1 is taken as the D call from the table, unchecked against the DNA. TRBV21-1 is annotated as a pseudogene. The CDR3 covers 15 residues. CDR3 region: CASSNMGQGCNEQFF. The CDR3 nucleotides are TGTGCCAGCAGCAATATGGGACAGGGCTGCAATGAGCAGTTCTTC.

This clonotype came up many times. CDR3: CSAPGRVETQYF. In DNA form, the CDR3 reads TGCAGTGCTCCAGGGAGGGTAGAGACCCAGTACTTC. The V gene is TRBV20-1, the J gene TRBJ2-5; 7 bases align to TRBD2. CDR3 length: 12 residues. V lost 5 bases to trimming and J lost 4 bases; unmatched junction nucleotides: 4. CDR1 DFQATT and CDR2 SNEGSKA come from the germline V gene (reference sequence).

This clonotype was picked up a small number of times. This chain connects TRBV5-6 to TRBJ1-4; D gene ambiguous. Germline lookup yields CDR1 SGHDT and CDR2 YYEEEE. The CDR3 has 13 residues. Trimming shortened V by 0 bases and J by 8 bases, and 8 bases separated the two germline ends. CDR3 residues: CASSLDSEEKLFF. As DNA, the CDR3 is TGTGCCAGCAGCTTGGACAGTGAGGAAAAACTGTTTTTT.

The chain employs TRBV20-1 and TRBJ2-3; TRBD2 matches at 9 bases. The ends lost 8 bases at V and 6 bases at J; junction bases unmatched: 6. CDR1 and CDR2 (germline): DFQATT, SNEGSKA (reference sequence). This CDR3 spans 12 amino acids. The CDR3, as DNA: TGCAGTTCCGGGACTAGCTCCGATACGCAGTATTTT. This translates into CSSGTSSDTQYF.

This clonotype was counted at least ten times. The chain recombines TRBV3-1 with TRBJ2-7, with D perhaps TRBD1 (6 bases). Germline CDR1 and CDR2: LGHDT and YNNKEL (reference sequence). V lost 4 bases to trimming and J lost 3 bases, with 10 bases between them. CDR3 length: 13 amino acids. This chain's CDR3 is CASSPRQDYEQYF. The CDR3 coding sequence is TGTGCCAGCAGCCCCAGACAGGACTACGAGCAGTACTTC.

Sample share makes this clonotype medium-sized. This chain uses TRBV7-9 with TRBJ2-4, with D maybe TRBD2 (6 bases). Germline V lookup: CDR1 SEHNR, CDR2 FQNEAQ (reference sequence). V was clipped by 1 base and J by 2 bases, with 12 bases between them. The CDR3 is 16 amino acids. The DNA for the CDR3 is TGTGCCAGCAGCTTAGGGGCGGGAACTACCAAAAACATTCAGTACTTC. Translating it yields CASSLGAGTTKNIQYF.

Details on this clonotype: A read error is possible here, since a much larger clone lies one base away. The genes are TRBV7-9 and TRBJ1-2, with unresolved D. V lost 0 bases and J lost 2, with 4 bases in between. This CDR3 contains 13 residues. Germline CDR1 and CDR2: SEHNR and FQNEAQ (reference sequence). This CDR3 reads CASSLAPNYGYTF. The CDR3 region has the DNA TGTGCCAGCAGCTTAGCGCCAAACTATGGCTACACCTTC.

This clonotype was observed many times. This chain links TRBV6-5 with TRBJ2-1; a possible D gene is TRBD2 (6 bases). Germline V CDR1 and CDR2: MNHEY, SVGAGI. Trimming pared 6 bases from V and 9 bases from J, leaving 15 bases between. This CDR3 comprises 13 residues. This CDR3 is CASSQDYATEQFF. The DNA of the CDR3 is TGTGCCAGCAGCCAGGACTACGCTACTGAGCAGTTCTTC.

The rearrangement joins TRBV7-2 to TRBJ2-1, with D maybe TRBD2 (7 bases). From germline, CDR1 is SGHTA and CDR2 FQGNSA. V shed 4 bases and J shed 6 bases, with 19 bases lying between them. This CDR3 has 16 residues. The CDR3 is CASSSPIRGGLNEQFF. The CDR3 nucleotides are TGTGCCAGCAGCTCCCCTATCCGCGGGGGCCTCAATGAGCAGTTCTTC.

At least ten counts were recorded for this clonotype. This chain uses TRBV7-2 with TRBJ1-4; no firm D call. In germline, CDR1 is SGHTA, CDR2 FQGNSA. The ends were cut back, 1 base at V and 8 bases at J, with 17 bases in the middle. The CDR3 is 16 residues long. The CDR3 here is CASSLDSAGVREKLFF. As DNA, the CDR3 is TGTGCCAGCAGCTTAGATAGCGCTGGGGTTAGGGAAAAACTGTTTTTT.

There are many counts of this clonotype. The chain joins TRBV4-3 to TRBJ2-1; D call uncertain. The CDR3 runs to 16 residues. V dropped 2 bases and J dropped 5 bases, with 16 bases sitting between them. Germline values: CDR1 LGHNA, CDR2 YSLEER. The CDR3 protein is CASSQQTGIADNEQFF. DNA of the CDR3: TGCGCCAGCAGCCAACAAACTGGAATCGCAGACAATGAGCAGTTCTTC.

This clonotype showed up many times. The chain has TRBV7-8 and TRBJ1-2, with D possibly matching TRBD1 (5 bases). This CDR3 region has 15 residues. CDR1 and CDR2 (germline): SGHVS, FQNEAQ. The V gene lost 1 base and the J gene lost 0 bases, with 9 bases spanning the gap. The CDR3 loop is CASSLVDTSNYGYTF. Written as DNA, the CDR3 is TGTGCCAGCAGCTTAGTGGACACTTCTAACTATGGCTACACCTTC.

This clonotype has only a few counts. V is TRBV10-3 and J is TRBJ2-6, with 14 bases aligning to TRBD2. The J segment lost 2 bases and the V segment lost 0 bases, leaving 6 bases of the junction unmatched. This CDR3 region has 20 residues. Germline-derived CDR1 and CDR2 are ENHRY and SYGVKD. The CDR3 here is CAISESVGLAGVAGANVLTF. CDR3 coding DNA: TGTGCCATCAGTGAGTCGGTGGGACTAGCGGGAGTAGCTGGGGCCAACGTCCTGACTTTC.

Many counts were recorded for this clonotype. This chain joins TRBV12-3 or TRBV12-4 and TRBJ2-7; D not certain. V was clipped by 5 bases and J by 0 bases, with 14 bases between them. The CDR3 contains 15 residues. In DNA form, the CDR3 reads TGTGCCAGCAGTCCCCACAGAGGAAACTCCTACGAGCAGTACGTC. This encodes CASSPHRGNSYEQYV.

This clonotype was observed at least ten times. V gene TRBV7-6 combines with J gene TRBJ2-7; the D is unclear. In germline, CDR1 is SGHVS, CDR2 FNYEAQ. The CDR3 is made up of 15 amino acids. V lost 0 bases to trimming and J lost 3 bases, with 12 bases between them. CDR3 in DNA: TGTGCCAGCAGCTTAGCAAGGGATCGGGTCTACGAGCAGTACGTC. Translated: CASSLARDRVYEQYV.

The chain is built from TRBV6-2 or TRBV6-3 and TRBJ2-7; D gene ambiguous. V was cut by 2 bases and J by 2 bases, with 16 bases left in between. In germline, CDR1 is MNHEY, CDR2 SVGEGT. The CDR3 totals 16 residues. CDR3 coding DNA: TGTGCCAGCAGTTACAGTGTGAGGCCAGCAGCCTACGAGCAGTACTTC. Protein: CASSYSVRPAAYEQYF.

This clonotype was counted at least ten times. The chain uses TRBV6-5 and TRBJ2-7; no definite D call. The CDR3 totals 16 residues. V was shortened by 8 bases and J by 1 base, with 21 bases between the two germline ends. Per germline, CDR1 MNHEY and CDR2 SVGAGI. For the CDR3, the DNA is TGTGCCAGCCGGCTGGCGGAACAGACGATTTCCTACGAGCAGTACTTC. Its translation is CASRLAEQTISYEQYF.

In this sample, this clonotype turned up many times. This chain connects TRBV7-2 to TRBJ2-6; D is uncertain. The CDR3 is 13 amino acids. V was cut by 2 bases and J by 2 bases, with 1 base left in between. CDR1 and CDR2 from the germline V gene are SGHTA and FQGNSA. CDR3 in DNA: TGTGCCAGCAGCTTACCTGGGGCCAACGTCCTGACTTTC. Translated: CASSLPGANVLTF.

This clonotype was seen a handful of times. The chain employs TRBV9 and TRBJ1-4; possibly TRBD1 for D (5 bases). The CDR3 is 18 residues long. Between the trimmed V and J ends, which lost 3 bases and 0 bases, there was a span of 18 bases. Looked up from germline, CDR1 is SGDLS and CDR2 is YYNGEE. The CDR3 nucleotides are TGTGCCAGCAGCGCCGGGACTCTAATGGGAGCAACTAATGAAAAACTGTTTTTT. Protein: CASSAGTLMGATNEKLFF.